A single sample is the source of the 15 T cell receptor beta chains below, sequenced in a study of blood T cell repertoires in COVID-19. Clones were sequenced by immunoSEQ multiplex PCR, and TCRdb holds only the in-frame ones, with some missing. The data show around 170,000 clones, about four fifths seen once. The sequenced sample consisted of peripheral blood. These receptors were obtained from a man between 18 and 35 years old with active or convalescent COVID-19.

V usage is TRBV11-2 and J usage is TRBJ2-1; 9 bases are shared with TRBD2. The CDR3 length is 15 residues. With V trimmed by 3 bases and J by 4 bases, 4 bases remained unmatched. Germline CDR1 is SGHAT and CDR2 is FQNNGV. This CDR3 reads CASSFLAGGYNEQFF. The DNA of the CDR3 is TGTGCCAGCAGCTTTCTCGCGGGGGGGTACAATGAGCAGTTCTTC. Combining the CDR3 with reference TRBV11-2 and TRBJ2-1 gives the whole variable domain EAGVAQSPRYKIIEKRQSVAFWCNPISGHATLYWYQQILGQGPKLLIQFQNNGVVDDSQLPKDRFSAERLKGVDSTLKIQPAKLEDSAVYLCASSFLAGGYNEQFFGPGTRLTVL.

The chain links TRBV5-1 to TRBJ1-2, with D perhaps matching TRBD1 (6 bases). The germline V gene has CDR1 SGHRS and CDR2 YFSETQ. The CDR3 sequence is 14 residues long. The V gene lost 5 bases and the J gene lost 4 bases, with 15 bases spanning the gap. The CDR3 loop reads CASSPGQGLYGYTF. Here the CDR3 DNA reads TGCGCCAGCAGTCCGGGGCAGGGGCTCTATGGCTACACCTTC.

The V and J genes are TRBV5-1 and TRBJ1-6; 7 bases map to TRBD1. There are 15 residues in the CDR3. J gave up 9 bases and V 0 bases, and 6 bases lay outside the gene matches. Germline CDR1 SGHRS, CDR2 YFSETQ. CDR3 sequence reads: CASSLDVTGSSPLHF. The CDR3 bases are TGCGCCAGCAGCTTGGATGTGACAGGGTCTTCACCCCTCCACTTT.

The chain is built from TRBV13 and TRBJ2-7; 8 nucleotides agree with TRBD1. The CDR3 has 16 residues. J gave up 5 bases and V 1 base, and 10 bases lay outside the gene matches. Germline V gene sequence: CDR1 PRHDT, CDR2 FYEKMQ (reference sequence). CDR3 nucleotides: TGTGCCAGCAGCTTAGAGGGACAGGTAACTCCCGACGAGCAGTACTTC. It specifies CASSLEGQVTPDEQYF.

The rearrangement joins TRBV19 to TRBJ1-1; 7 bases map to TRBD1. Trimming removed 8 bases from V and 0 bases from J; junction bases left unmatched: 3. The CDR3 covers 13 residues. CDR1 and CDR2 (germline): LNHDA, SQIVND (reference sequence). CDR3 in DNA: TGTGCCAGTGCGGGACAGCTGAACACTGAAGCTTTCTTT. This sequence encodes CASAGQLNTEAFF.

The chain carries TRBV5-1 and TRBJ1-2; TRBD1 aligns across 10 bases. V gave up 5 bases and J gave up 6 bases; unmatched junction bases: 10. CDR3 length equals 15 residues. Germline lookup yields CDR1 SGHRS and CDR2 YFSETQ. This chain's CDR3 is CASSSGTGVQDGYTF. Here the CDR3 DNA reads TGCGCCAGCAGTTCCGGGACAGGGGTTCAGGATGGCTACACCTTC.

The chain uses TRBV3-1 (or the pseudogene TRBV3-2) and TRBJ1-1; 10 bases agree with TRBD1. V was pared by 3 bases and J by 5 bases, with 3 bases of the junction left unmatched. Germline values: CDR1 LGHDT, CDR2 YNNKEL (reference sequence). The CDR3 has 14 residues. The CDR3 reads CASSHGTGATEAFF. The CDR3, as DNA: TGTGCCAGCAGCCACGGGACAGGGGCGACTGAAGCTTTCTTT.

The chain combines TRBV3-1 (or the pseudogene TRBV3-2) with TRBJ2-1; TRBD2 matches 8 bases. V was pared by 3 bases and J by 10 bases, with 5 bases of the junction left unmatched. The germline V gene has CDR1 LGHDT and CDR2 YNNKEL (reference sequence). The CDR3 totals 13 residues. In nucleotides, the CDR3 is TGTGCCAGCAGCCACCCCCCGGGGGGGGAGCAGTTCTTC. Encoded protein: CASSHPPGGEQFF.

The chain joins TRBV20-1 to TRBJ2-7; tentative D call: TRBD1 (5 bases). Germline CDR1 and CDR2: DFQATT and SNEGSKA (reference sequence). Deletions cut 2 bases from V and 5 bases from J, with 7 bases between. The CDR3 has 11 amino acids. CDR3 nucleotide sequence: TGCAGTGCTAGACAGGGTAACGAGCAGTACTTC. Protein sequence: CSARQGNEQYF.

This sequence joins TRBV6-4 and TRBJ2-2; D is unresolved. The CDR3 length is 13 residues. Trimming pared 5 bases from V and 1 base from J, leaving 5 bases between. Germline CDR1 reads MRHNA; CDR2 reads SNTAGT. The CDR3 nucleotides read TGTGCCAGCAGTCCAGGGAACACCGGGGAGCTGTTTTTT. This gives the protein CASSPGNTGELFF.

CDR3 sequence: CASSPGKDRVTYNEQFF. CDR3 in DNA: TGTGCCAGCAGCCCCGGAAAGGACAGGGTGACCTACAATGAGCAGTTCTTC. The chain employs TRBV7-2 and TRBJ2-1; 8 nucleotides line up with TRBD1. CDR1 is SGHTA, CDR2 FQGNSA, per germline. This CDR3 region has 17 residues. With V trimmed by 5 bases and J by 2 bases, 11 bases remained unmatched.

CDR3 sequence reads: CASNAGGHEQYF. The DNA for the CDR3 is TGCGCCAGTAACGCAGGGGGCCACGAGCAGTACTTC. The V gene is TRBV5-1, the J gene TRBJ2-7, with 8 positions matching TRBD1. The length of the CDR3 is 12 residues. Germline CDR1 reads SGHRS; CDR2 reads YFSETQ. Trimming at V came to 8 bases and at J to 5 bases, leaving 6 bases not matched to a gene.

V gene TRBV7-2 combines with J gene TRBJ2-5, with 10 bases fitting TRBD2. The V segment lost 4 bases and the J segment 5 bases; nucleotides outside the gene matches: 7. The length of the CDR3 is 15 residues. Germline V CDR1 and CDR2: SGHTA, FQGNSA. The CDR3 DNA is TGTGCCAGCAGCTCCTTAGCGGGGGGCTGGGAGACCCAGTACTTC. Translation gives CASSSLAGGWETQYF.

This chain connects TRBV19 to TRBJ1-5; 8 bases are a match to TRBD1. This CDR3 is built from 16 residues. The trim removed 3 bases at V and 4 bases at J, leaving 8 bases unmatched. Germline V gene sequence: CDR1 LNHDA, CDR2 SQIVND (reference sequence). The CDR3 sequence is CASSITGQGGNQPQHF. As DNA, the CDR3 is TGTGCCAGTAGTATCACCGGACAGGGCGGAAATCAGCCCCAGCATTTT.

The chain recombines TRBV5-1 with TRBJ1-2; maybe TRBD1 (6 bases). This CDR3 contains 15 residues. The germline V gene encodes CDR1 SGHRS and CDR2 YFSETQ. Trimming removed 0 bases from V and 0 bases from J, with 9 bases in between. The chain's CDR3 is CASSLGGRANYGYTF. In nucleotides, the CDR3 is TGCGCCAGCAGCTTGGGGGGGCGAGCTAACTATGGCTACACCTTC.